The T cell receptor beta chain described here comes from a study of blood T cell repertoires in COVID-19. Looking at the study overall: Sample material is recorded as cDNA or gDNA derived from T cells, B-cell-depleted T cells, or PBMCs.

Under the authors' procedure: Amplification from reference gene primers served as the basis for estimated nucleated cell counts. Sequencing used immunoSEQ multiplex PCR; TCRdb keeps in-frame clones, though not all of them. For V, J and clone size, that table is used; D and trimming come from the DNA. The data hold 130,000 to 150,000 clones, with more than 75% observed a single time. For recovered donors of Cohort 3, there were two negative PCRs, clearance, or symptom resolution. Looked up from germline, CDR1 is SGDLS and CDR2 is YYNGEE. V shed 0 bases and J 2 bases; nucleotides not matched to a gene: 3. The CDR3 runs 16 residues.

Sequenced sample: PBMCs or T cells enriched from blood (not recorded which). The receptor's source is a man between 60 and 70 years old who had recovered from COVID-19. The V gene is TRBV9, the J gene TRBJ2-3; 10 bases fit TRBD2. CDR3 sequence: CASSVGTSGHTDTQYF. As DNA, the CDR3 is TGTGCCAGCAGCGTAGGGACTAGCGGACACACAGATACGCAGTATTTT. Full variable domain (remainder filled in from reference TRBV9 and TRBJ2-3): DSGVTQTPKHLITATGQRVTLRCSPRSGDLSVYWYQQSLDQGLQFLIQYYNGEERAKGNILERFSAQQFPDLHSELNLSSLELGDSALYFCASSVGTSGHTDTQYFGPGTRLTVL.